Each of the 4 T cell receptor beta chains below was sequenced from the same sample in a study of blood T cell repertoires in COVID-19. Some clones are missing from TCRdb's copy, which holds only in-frame ones; the method was immunoSEQ multiplex PCR. The sample lists some 58,000 clones, 75% to 85% seen once, with about 29% in the top ten. Sequenced input: peripheral blood. These receptors came from a human donor in a cohort sampled during active COVID-19.

The gene calls are TRBV3-1 (or the pseudogene TRBV3-2) and TRBJ2-5, with D possibly matching TRBD1 (5 bases). CDR3 length equals 15 residues. V dropped 0 bases and J dropped 0 bases, with 8 bases sitting between them. CDR1 and CDR2 from the germline V gene are LGHDT and YNNKEL (reference sequence). CDR3 sequence reads: CASSQEAGYQETQYF. CDR3 in DNA: TGTGCCAGCAGCCAAGAGGCAGGGTACCAAGAGACCCAGTACTTC.

This chain connects TRBV29-1 to TRBJ2-1, with TRBD2 matching 7 bases. CDR3 length: 15 amino acids. V shed 7 bases and J 3 bases; nucleotides not matched to a gene: 12. CDR1 is SQVTM, CDR2 ANQGSEA, per germline. DNA for the CDR3: TGCAGCGACTCTCGGGGCGGGAGCCTCTACAATGAGCAGTTCTTC. Translation gives CSDSRGGSLYNEQFF.

The chain has TRBV2 and TRBJ1-6; 8 bases align to TRBD1. CDR1 and CDR2 from the germline V gene are SNHLY and FYNNEI. The CDR3 has 16 residues. J was trimmed by 2 bases and V by 4 bases; bases with no gene match: 4. CDR3: CASSVQGATYNSPLHF. The CDR3 region has the DNA TGTGCCAGCAGTGTTCAGGGGGCTACCTATAATTCACCCCTCCACTTT.

The chain uses TRBV7-2 and TRBJ1-1; tentative D call: TRBD1 (6 bases). The CDR3 contains 14 residues. The V gene's germline CDR1 is SGHTA and CDR2 FQGNSA. Trimming removed 4 bases at V and 4 bases at J, with 13 bases between. The CDR3 DNA sequence: TGTGCCAGCAGCTCACAGGGTCGTGGCACTGAAGCTTTCTTT. Encoded protein: CASSSQGRGTEAFF.